This T cell receptor beta chain was sequenced in a study of CD8 T cells in ankylosing spondylitis (dated by TCRdb to 2016 to 2017). Notes on the research overall: To find TCR variants linked to disease, the study profiled T cell receptor beta repertoires in ankylosing spondylitis patients and healthy donors. Peripheral blood was sampled, and synovial fluid was additionally collected from ankylosing spondylitis patients. The full study cohort was made up of 25 ankylosing spondylitis patients and roughly 100 healthy donors.

The CDR3 spans 18 residues, from the cysteine through the phenylalanine. Of the read, only the CDR3 DNA is kept; its 54 bases are in frame from base 1. Clipping removes 1 base from V and 0 bases from J, with 11 as the unmatched junction base count. The germline V gene (reference sequence) gives CDR1 as DFQATT and CDR2 as SNEGSKA. General conclusions and limits of the study: A TCR beta motif of eight highly homologous amino acid variants appeared characteristic of blood from ankylosing spondylitis patients. A CD8+ phenotype was shown by the disease-linked clones, which were found at relatively low frequencies in peripheral blood. Some TCR beta motif variants had previously been reported in synovial fluid and blood of reactive arthritis patients, which suggested common disease-initiation mechanisms. Significant enrichment of the disease-linked clones was reported in matched synovial fluid samples from ankylosing spondylitis patients.

This clonotype was seen more than once but under ten times. Its antigen is still unknown. No qualities accompany the bases; no much larger clone lies one base away. TCRdb lists the instrument as Illumina HiSeq 2500. Quantitative 5'-RACE with molecular barcodes was used to prepare TCR beta libraries. Turning to the authors' computational methods: A new computational method based on a probabilistic model of VDJ rearrangement was used to identify disease-linked TCR variants. TCRdb applied fastp at Q25 and MiXCR to the public reads, then kept only in-frame beta chains. Each entry merges the rows of one CDR3 protein and shows their most common DNA and genes. None of the V and J calls come from the authors' own analysis; TCRdb made them. In all, the sample holds about 540,000 distinct CDR3 sequences, and 9.5% to 15% of those were seen once. The ten most abundant clones make up about 6.5% of the sample.

In this chain, TRBV20-1 is recombined with TRBJ2-1; TRBD2 fits 8 bases in the junction. Sample: blood, either unsorted or a sorted T cell fraction (not recorded which). The TCR sequence derives from a male donor with ankylosing spondylitis. The bases read TGCAGTGCTAGAGCAGTTTTATCGGGGGGGAGCTCCTACAATGAGCAGTTCTTC. It translates to CSARAVLSGGSSYNEQFF.